This T cell receptor beta chain stems from a study of blood T cell repertoires in COVID-19. About the study: From the United States, Italy and Spain came samples of acute and convalescent COVID-19. T cells, B-cell-depleted T cells, or PBMCs provided the cDNA or gDNA that served as material.

The CDR3 has 15 amino acids. V lost 1 base, J lost 6 bases, and 6 bases stayed unmatched. Germline-derived CDR1 and CDR2 are LGHDT and YNNKEL (reference sequence). Authors' processing steps: Quantification of nucleated cells was approximated via reference gene primer amplification. Using immunoSEQ multiplex PCR, the repertoire was profiled, and TCRdb retains in-frame clones only, with some absent. The D gene and trimming were derived from the DNA, and the V and J assignments and clone size from that table. The repertoire holds a few hundred thousand clones, with roughly 88% as singletons. The receptor was derived from a woman aged 40-49 years who had recovered from COVID-19. The chain joins TRBV3-1 (or the pseudogene TRBV3-2) to TRBJ2-1; TRBD2 aligns across 7 bases. Sample: peripheral blood. The chain's CDR3 is CASSQGTSLANEQFF. CDR3 DNA: TGTGCCAGCAGCCAAGGGACTAGTTTAGCCAATGAGCAGTTCTTC.